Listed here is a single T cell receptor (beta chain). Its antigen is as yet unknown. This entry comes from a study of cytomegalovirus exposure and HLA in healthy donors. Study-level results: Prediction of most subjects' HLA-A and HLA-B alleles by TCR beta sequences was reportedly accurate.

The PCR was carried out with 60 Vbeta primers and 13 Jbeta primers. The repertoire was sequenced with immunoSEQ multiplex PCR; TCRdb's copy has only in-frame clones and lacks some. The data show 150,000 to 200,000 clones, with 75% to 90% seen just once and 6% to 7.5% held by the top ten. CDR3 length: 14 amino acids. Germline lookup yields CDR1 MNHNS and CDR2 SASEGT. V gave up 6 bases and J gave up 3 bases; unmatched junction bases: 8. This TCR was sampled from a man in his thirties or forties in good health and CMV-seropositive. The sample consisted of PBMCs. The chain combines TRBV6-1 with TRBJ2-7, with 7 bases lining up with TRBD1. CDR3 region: CASSRGQEVYEQYF. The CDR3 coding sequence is TGTGCCAGCAGCCGAGGACAGGAGGTCTACGAGCAGTACTTC.